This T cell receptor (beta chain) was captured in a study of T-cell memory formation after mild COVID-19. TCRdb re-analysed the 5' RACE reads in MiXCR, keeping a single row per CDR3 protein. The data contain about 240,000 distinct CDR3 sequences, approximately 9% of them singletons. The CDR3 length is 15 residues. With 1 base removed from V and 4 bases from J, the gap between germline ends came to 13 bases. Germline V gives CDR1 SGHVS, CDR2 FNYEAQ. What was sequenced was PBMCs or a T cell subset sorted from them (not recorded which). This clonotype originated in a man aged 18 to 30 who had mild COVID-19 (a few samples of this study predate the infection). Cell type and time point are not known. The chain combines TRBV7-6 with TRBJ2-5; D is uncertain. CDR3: CASSLDGAYRETQYF. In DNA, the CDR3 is TGTGCCAGCAGCTTAGACGGAGCCTACAGAGAGACCCAGTACTTC.